The rows below give T cell receptor beta chains drawn from one sample of a study of CD8+ T cells in alopecia areata. Data came from immunoSEQ multiplex PCR; TCRdb stores just in-frame clones and leaves some out. This table has 150,000 to 200,000 clones, around 58% appearing once. This specimen was CD8+ T cells sorted from blood, taken at week 24, from a patient treated with tofacitinib. These receptors were collected from a human donor with alopecia areata. CDR3s include the opening cysteine and the closing phenylalanine or tryptophan. D genes are given only for firm matches. Not all rows give a size; the values are once, few, many and, for expanded clones, a class.

clone size,D gene,V gene,J gene,CDR3 protein,CDR3 DNA
few,NA,TRBV7-6,TRBJ2-3,CASRSAGTDTQYF,TGTGCCAGCCGCTCAGCAGGGACAGATACGCAGTATTTT
few,NA,TRBV2,TRBJ2-2,CASSGALTGELFF,TGTGCCAGCAGTGGCGCCCTCACCGGGGAGCTGTTTTTT
once,TRBD2,TRBV2,TRBJ2-3,CASLAGGFSTDTQYF,TGTGCCAGCTTAGCGGGGGGCTTCAGCACAGATACGCAGTATTTT
few,NA,TRBV29-1,TRBJ2-5,CSVVLRGGQETQYF,TGCAGCGTTGTACTCCGGGGAGGACAAGAGACCCAGTACTTC
few,NA,TRBV14,TRBJ1-1,CASRGGNTEAFF,TGTGCCAGCAGGGGGGGGAACACTGAAGCTTTCTTT
NA,NA,TRBV6-1,TRBJ1-2,CASSDWADYGYTF,TGTGCCAGCAGTGATTGGGCGGACTATGGCTACACCTTC
NA,TRBD1,TRBV19,TRBJ1-5,CASQKGTDRTPNQPQHF,TGTGCCAGCCAAAAGGGGACGGACAGGACCCCCAATCAGCCCCAGCATTTT
NA,TRBD2,TRBV5-1,TRBJ2-7,CASSLAASGGHSYEQYF,TGCGCCAGCAGCTTGGCTGCTAGCGGGGGCCACTCCTACGAGCAGTACTTC
NA,NA,TRBV6-5,TRBJ1-2,CASSYSRPGRNYGYTF,TGTGCCAGCAGTTACTCTCGGCCAGGGAGAAACTATGGCTACACCTTC
NA,TRBD2,TRBV29-1,TRBJ2-1,CSVDKGLAGGRGEQFF,TGCAGCGTTGATAAGGGACTAGCGGGGGGGCGAGGTGAGCAGTTCTTC
few,NA,TRBV5-6,TRBJ1-1,CASSLPGQNTEAFF,TGTGCCAGCAGCTTGCCAGGGCAGAACACTGAAGCTTTCTTT
NA,NA,TRBV19,TRBJ2-6,CASSILQGTYSGANVLTF,TGTGCCAGTAGTATCCTACAGGGAACCTACTCTGGGGCCAACGTCCTGACTTTC
NA,TRBD1,TRBV5-1,TRBJ2-7,CASSPTRQGDYEQYF,TGCGCCAGCAGCCCAACACGACAGGGCGACTACGAGCAGTACTTC
NA,NA,TRBV29-1,TRBJ2-1,CSVGSDYNEQFF,TGCAGCGTTGGGTCGGATTACAATGAGCAGTTCTTC
NA,NA,TRBV4-1,TRBJ2-7,CASSQETGAAYEQYF,TGCGCCAGCAGCCAAGAAACCGGGGCCGCCTACGAGCAGTACTTC
few,NA,TRBV5-1,TRBJ2-1,CASSLAADNEQFF,TGCGCCAGCAGCTTGGCTGCGGACAATGAGCAGTTCTTC
NA,NA,TRBV7-9,TRBJ2-6,CASSLEGTDSGANVLTF,TGTGCCAGCAGCTTAGAGGGGACGGACTCTGGGGCCAACGTCCTGACTTTC
NA,NA,TRBV7-6,TRBJ1-6,CASSLAETGINSPLHF,TGTGCCAGCAGCTTAGCGGAAACAGGGATTAATTCACCCCTCCACTTT
once,NA,TRBV6-5,TRBJ2-7,CASSLGSEAYEQYF,TGTGCCAGCAGTCTAGGCAGCGAAGCCTACGAGCAGTACTTC
NA,NA,TRBV5-6,TRBJ2-7,CASSTNYEQYF,TGTGCCAGCAGCACCAACTACGAGCAGTACTTC
few,TRBD2,TRBV13,TRBJ2-6,CASSLLAGNSGANVLTF,TGTGCCAGCAGCTTGCTAGCGGGGAACTCTGGGGCCAACGTCCTGACTTTC
NA,NA,TRBV6-1,TRBJ1-1,CASSVAGNTEAFF,TGTGCCAGCAGTGTGGCTGGGAACACTGAAGCTTTCTTT
NA,TRBD1,TRBV4-1,TRBJ2-5,CASSRRTGQETQYF,TGCGCCAGCAGCCGAAGGACAGGCCAAGAGACCCAGTACTTC
NA,NA,TRBV4-2,TRBJ2-7,CASSQVGGREQYF,TGTGCCAGCAGCCAAGTAGGGGGGCGCGAGCAGTACTTC
NA,NA,TRBV7-9,TRBJ1-2,CASSFYPPGYTF,TGTGCCAGCAGCTTCTACCCGCCTGGCTACACCTTC
once,TRBD2,TRBV7-8,TRBJ2-3,CASSPRLAGLADTQYF,TGTGCCAGCAGCCCTCGACTAGCGGGGCTTGCAGATACGCAGTATTTT
NA,NA,TRBV30,TRBJ2-7,CAGTWEAASYEQYF,TGTGCCGGGACTTGGGAGGCAGCCTCCTACGAGCAGTACTTC
NA,NA,TRBV27,TRBJ2-7,CASSFVSAEEQYF,TGTGCCAGCAGTTTCGTGTCAGCAGAAGAGCAGTACTTC
NA,NA,TRBV10-3,TRBJ2-2,CAISMDRGPNTGELFF,TGTGCCATCAGTATGGATAGGGGTCCGAACACCGGGGAGCTGTTTTTT
NA,NA,TRBV11-2,TRBJ2-3,CASSFLSEHTDTQYF,TGTGCCAGCAGCTTCTTATCGGAGCACACAGATACGCAGTATTTT
NA,NA,TRBV2,TRBJ1-1,CASSEKENTEAFF,TGTGCCAGCAGTGAAAAGGAGAACACTGAAGCTTTCTTT
NA,NA,TRBV4-1,TRBJ2-1,CASSHPPSGHNEQFF,TGCGCCAGCAGCCACCCACCCTCGGGACACAATGAGCAGTTCTTC
NA,NA,TRBV7-9,TRBJ1-5,CASSPADNQPQHF,TGTGCCAGCAGCCCGGCAGACAATCAGCCCCAGCATTTT